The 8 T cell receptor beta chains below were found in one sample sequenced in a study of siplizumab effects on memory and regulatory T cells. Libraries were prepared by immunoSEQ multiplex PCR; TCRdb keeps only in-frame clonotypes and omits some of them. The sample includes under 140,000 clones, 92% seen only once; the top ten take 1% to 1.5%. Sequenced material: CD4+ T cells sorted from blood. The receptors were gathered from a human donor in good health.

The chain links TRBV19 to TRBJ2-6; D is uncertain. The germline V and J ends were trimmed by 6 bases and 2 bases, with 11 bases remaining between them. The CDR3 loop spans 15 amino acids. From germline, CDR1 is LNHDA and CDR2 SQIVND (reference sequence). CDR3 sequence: CASSNWMAGANVLTF. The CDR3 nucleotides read TGTGCCAGTAGCAACTGGATGGCTGGGGCCAACGTCCTGACTTTC.

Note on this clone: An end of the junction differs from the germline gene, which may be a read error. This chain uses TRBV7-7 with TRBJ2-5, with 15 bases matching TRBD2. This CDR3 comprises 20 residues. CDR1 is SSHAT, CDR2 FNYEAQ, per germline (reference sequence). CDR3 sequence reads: CASSIGGVGLAGGPSGTQYF. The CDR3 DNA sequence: TGTGCTAGCAGCATCGGAGGTGTAGGACTAGCGGGAGGGCCGTCAGGGACCCAGTACTTC.

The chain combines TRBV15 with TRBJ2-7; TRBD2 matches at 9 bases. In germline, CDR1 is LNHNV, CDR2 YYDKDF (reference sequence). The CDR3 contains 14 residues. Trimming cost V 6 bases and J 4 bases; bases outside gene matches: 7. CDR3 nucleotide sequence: TGTGCCACCAGGCCAGCGGGAGGATCTTACGAGCAGTACTTC. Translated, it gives CATRPAGGSYEQYF.

DNA for the CDR3: TGTGCCAGCAGGAGGGTGGGGGGGAACACTGAAGCTTTCTTT. Amino acid sequence: CASRRVGGNTEAFF. J is TRBJ1-1 and V is TRBV4-2, with a tentative D call TRBD1 (5 bases). V was shortened by 6 bases and J by 1 base, with 12 bases between the two germline ends. Germline lookup yields CDR1 LGHNA and CDR2 YNFKEQ. This CDR3 spans 14 amino acids.

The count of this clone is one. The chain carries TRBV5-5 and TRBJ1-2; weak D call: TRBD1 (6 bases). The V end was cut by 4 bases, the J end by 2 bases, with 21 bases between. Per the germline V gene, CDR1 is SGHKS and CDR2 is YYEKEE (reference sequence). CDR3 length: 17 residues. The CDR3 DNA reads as TGTGCCAGCAGCATAGGGACTTCACAGGGACTCAACTATGGCTACACCTTC. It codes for CASSIGTSQGLNYGYTF.

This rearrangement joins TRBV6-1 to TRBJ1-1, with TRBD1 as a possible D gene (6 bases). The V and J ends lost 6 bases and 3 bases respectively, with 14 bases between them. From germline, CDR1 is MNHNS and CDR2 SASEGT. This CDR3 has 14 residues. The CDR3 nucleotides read TGTGCCAGCAGACCCGGACAGTATTACACTGAAGCTTTCTTT. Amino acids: CASRPGQYYTEAFF.

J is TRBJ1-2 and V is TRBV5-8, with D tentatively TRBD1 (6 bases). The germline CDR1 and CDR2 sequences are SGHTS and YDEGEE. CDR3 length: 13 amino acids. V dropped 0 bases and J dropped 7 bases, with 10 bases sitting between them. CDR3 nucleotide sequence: TGTGCCAGCAGCTTGGTGGGGGCTGGTGGCTACACCTTC. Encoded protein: CASSLVGAGGYTF.

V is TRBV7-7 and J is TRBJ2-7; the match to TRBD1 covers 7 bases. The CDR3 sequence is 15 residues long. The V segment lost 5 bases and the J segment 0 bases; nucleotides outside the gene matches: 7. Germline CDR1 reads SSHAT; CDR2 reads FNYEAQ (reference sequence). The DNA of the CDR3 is TGTGCCAGCAGCCTCGCCCGGGACAGCTCCTACGAGCAGTACTTC. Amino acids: CASSLARDSSYEQYF. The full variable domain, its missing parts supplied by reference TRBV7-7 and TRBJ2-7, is GAGVSQSPRYKVTKRGQDVTLRCDPISSHATLYWYQQALGQGPEFLTYFNYEAQPDKSGLPSDRFSAERPEGSISTLTIQRTEQRDSAMYRCASSLARDSSYEQYFGPGTRLTVT.